This entry lists 8 T cell receptor beta chains sequenced from one sample in a study of T cell responses to AZD1222 COVID-19 vaccine. Repertoires were generated with immunoSEQ multiplex PCR, while TCRdb's copy carries only in-frame clones and drops some. The table records under 95,000 clones, around 87% of them present only once. The source was peripheral blood, collected on day 0 of AZD1222 vaccination. The receptors derive from an adult in good health.

This clone was detected once. CDR3 in amino acids: CASSLANGGNQPQHF. In nucleotides, the CDR3 is TGTGCCAGCAGCTTAGCCAATGGGGGCAATCAGCCCCAGCATTTT. The rearrangement joins TRBV7-2 to TRBJ1-5; no definite D call. V lost 0 bases, J lost 2 bases, and 8 bases lay in between. The CDR3 is 15 residues long. The germline CDR1 and CDR2 sequences are SGHTA and FQGNSA.

This clone was counted a single time. J is TRBJ1-1 and V is TRBV20-1; D remains unclear. CDR1 and CDR2 from the germline V gene are DFQATT and SNEGSKA (reference sequence). The CDR3 is 8 residues long. V was cut by 7 bases and J by 4 bases, with 1 base left in between. Written as DNA, the CDR3 is TGCAGTGTCACTGAAGCTTTCTTT. Its translation is CSVTEAFF.

The V call is TRBV19, the J call TRBJ1-1; 7 bases are a match to TRBD1. This CDR3 has 15 residues. After removal of 3 bases from V and 1 base from J, the junction contained 5 bases not matched to a gene. From germline, CDR1 is LNHDA and CDR2 SQIVND (reference sequence). The CDR3 bases are TGTGCCAGTAGTATTATGGCAGGGGGGAACACTGAAGCTTTCTTT. Protein: CASSIMAGGNTEAFF.

CDR3 residues: CASSAGAGGASYEQYF. Here the CDR3 DNA reads TGTGCCAGCAGCGCGGGCGCGGGGGGGGCCTCCTACGAGCAGTACTTC. The chain couples TRBV9 to TRBJ2-7; 9 bases line up with TRBD2. The J segment lost 0 bases and the V segment lost 3 bases, leaving 7 bases of the junction unmatched. CDR3 length equals 16 residues. Germline-derived CDR1 and CDR2 are SGDLS and YYNGEE.

This rearrangement joins TRBV28 to TRBJ2-7, with 7 nucleotides matching TRBD2. Per germline, CDR1 MDHEN and CDR2 SYDVKM. V was pared by 6 bases and J by 4 bases, with 0 bases of the junction left unmatched. There are 11 residues in the CDR3. CDR3: CASRGGYEQYF. CDR3 sequence (DNA): TGTGCCAGCAGGGGGGGGTACGAGCAGTACTTC.

This rearrangement joins TRBV4-3 to TRBJ1-1, with a tentative D call TRBD1 (5 bases). V was pared by 4 bases and J by 1 base, with 16 bases between. The CDR3 is made up of 16 amino acids. Germline lookup yields CDR1 LGHNA and CDR2 YSLEER. The CDR3 sequence is CASSLYPTETNTEAFF. The CDR3 nucleotides read TGCGCCAGCAGCCTCTACCCGACAGAGACGAACACTGAAGCTTTCTTT.

The V call is TRBV19, the J call TRBJ1-5, with D tentatively TRBD1 (5 bases). Looked up from germline, CDR1 is LNHDA and CDR2 is SQIVND (reference sequence). The CDR3 extends over 14 amino acids. Trimming removed 3 bases from V and 4 bases from J, with 10 bases in between. The CDR3 region has the DNA TGTGCCAGTAGTATTCCCAGGGTTAATCAGCCCCAGCATTTT. Its translation: CASSIPRVNQPQHF.

The genes are TRBV6-5 and TRBJ1-5, with TRBD1 identical over 8 bases. Trimming removed 4 bases from V and 4 bases from J; junction bases left unmatched: 3. The CDR3 is made up of 14 amino acids. Germline V gene data show CDR1 as MNHEY and CDR2 as SVGAGI. DNA of the CDR3: TGTGCCAGCAGTTTCACAGGGGGTAATCAGCCCCAGCATTTT. It is translated as CASSFTGGNQPQHF.